This T cell receptor (beta chain) was recorded in a study of cytomegalovirus exposure and HLA in healthy donors. The study's findings and limits: Testing in vitro showed a few CMV-associated chains specific for CMV antigens.

About this clone: What it recognizes is unknown.

The CDR3 has 13 amino acids. Per germline, CDR1 MNHNS and CDR2 SASEGT. Vbeta (60) and Jbeta (13) primers were used in the PCR. The repertoire was sequenced with immunoSEQ multiplex PCR; TCRdb's copy has only in-frame clones and lacks some. This sample carries some 65,000 clones, around 68% of them seen once, and the ten largest clones take over 9.5%. The chain has TRBV6-1 and TRBJ2-5, with D tentatively TRBD1 (5 bases). The end of the DNA is better explained by TRBJ2-7, so the J call may be wrong. This receptor was identified in a woman aged 25 to 45 in good health and CMV-seronegative. Material: PBMCs. CDR3 region: CASSVTASYEQYF. The CDR3 nucleotides are TGTGCCAGCAGTGTGACAGCCTCCTACGAGCAGTACTTC.